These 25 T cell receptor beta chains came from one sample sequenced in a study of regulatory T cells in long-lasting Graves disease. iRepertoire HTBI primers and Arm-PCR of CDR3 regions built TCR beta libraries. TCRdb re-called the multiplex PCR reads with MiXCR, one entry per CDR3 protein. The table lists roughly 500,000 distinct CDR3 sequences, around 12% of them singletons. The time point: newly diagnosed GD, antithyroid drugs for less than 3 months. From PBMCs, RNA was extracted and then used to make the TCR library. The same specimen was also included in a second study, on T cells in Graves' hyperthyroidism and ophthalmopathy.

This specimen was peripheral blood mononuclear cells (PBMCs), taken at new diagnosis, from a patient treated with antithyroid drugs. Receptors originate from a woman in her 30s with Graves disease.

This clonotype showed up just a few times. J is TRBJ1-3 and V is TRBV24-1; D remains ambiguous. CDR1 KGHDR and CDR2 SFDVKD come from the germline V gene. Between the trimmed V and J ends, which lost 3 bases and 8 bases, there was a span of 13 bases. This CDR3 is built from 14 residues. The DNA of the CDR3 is TGTGCCACCAGTGATCCGGGAATGGGTGACACCATATATTTT. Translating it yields CATSDPGMGDTIYF.

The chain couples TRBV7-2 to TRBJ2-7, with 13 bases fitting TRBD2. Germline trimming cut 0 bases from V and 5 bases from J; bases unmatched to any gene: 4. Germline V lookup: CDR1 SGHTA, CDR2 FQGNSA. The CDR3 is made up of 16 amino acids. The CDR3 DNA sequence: TGTGCCAGCAGCTTAGCCGGGACTAGCGGGATAAACGAGCAGTACTTC. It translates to CASSLAGTSGINEQYF.

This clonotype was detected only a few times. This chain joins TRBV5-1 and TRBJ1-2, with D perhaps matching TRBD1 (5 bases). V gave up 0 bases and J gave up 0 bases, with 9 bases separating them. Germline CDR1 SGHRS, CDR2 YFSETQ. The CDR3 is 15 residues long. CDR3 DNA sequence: TGCGCCAGCAGCTTGGGTCGGGGGACTAACTATGGCTACACCTTC. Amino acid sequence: CASSLGRGTNYGYTF. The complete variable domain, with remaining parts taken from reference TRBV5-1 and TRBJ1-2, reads KAGVTQTPRYLIKTRGQQVTLSCSPISGHRSVSWYQQTPGQGLQFLFEYFSETQRNKGNFPGRFSGRQFSNSRSEMNVSTLELGDSALYLCASSLGRGTNYGYTFGSGTRLTVV.

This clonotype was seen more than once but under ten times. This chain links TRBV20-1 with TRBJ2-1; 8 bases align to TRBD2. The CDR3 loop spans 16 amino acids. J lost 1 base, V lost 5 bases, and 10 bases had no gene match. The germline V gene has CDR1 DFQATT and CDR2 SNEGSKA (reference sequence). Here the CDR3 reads CSAGRLAIPSYNEQFF. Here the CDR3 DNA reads TGCAGTGCTGGGAGACTAGCGATCCCATCCTACAATGAGCAGTTCTTC.

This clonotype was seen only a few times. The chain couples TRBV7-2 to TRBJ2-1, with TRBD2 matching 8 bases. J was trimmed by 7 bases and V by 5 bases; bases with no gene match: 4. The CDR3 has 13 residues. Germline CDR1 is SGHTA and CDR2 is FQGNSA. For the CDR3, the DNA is TGTGCCAGCAGCCGTGGGACTAGGAATGAGCAGTTCTTC. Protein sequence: CASSRGTRNEQFF. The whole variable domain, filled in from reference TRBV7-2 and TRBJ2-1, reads GAGVSQSPSNKVTEKGKDVELRCDPISGHTALYWYRQSLGQGLEFLIYFQGNSAPDKSGLPSDRFSAERTGGSVSTLTIQRTQQEDSAVYLCASSRGTRNEQFFGPGTRLTVL.

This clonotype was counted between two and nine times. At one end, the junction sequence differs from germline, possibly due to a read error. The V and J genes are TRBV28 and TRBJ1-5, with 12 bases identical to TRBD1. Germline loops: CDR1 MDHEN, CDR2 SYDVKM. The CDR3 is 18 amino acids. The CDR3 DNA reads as TGTGCCGGCAGTCCCTTAGGGTGGGGACAGGGGGCTCATCAGCCCCAGCATTTT. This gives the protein CAGSPLGWGQGAHQPQHF.

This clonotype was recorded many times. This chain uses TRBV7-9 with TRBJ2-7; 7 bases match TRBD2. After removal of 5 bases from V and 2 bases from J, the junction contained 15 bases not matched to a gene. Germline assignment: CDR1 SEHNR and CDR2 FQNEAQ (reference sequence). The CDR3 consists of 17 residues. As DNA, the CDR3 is TGTGCCAGCAGCCCCGTTTCATCGTACGGGACTACCTACGAGCAGTACTTC. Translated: CASSPVSSYGTTYEQYF.

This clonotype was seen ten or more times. The CDR3 loop is CASSRGGSQPQHF. The CDR3 coding sequence is TGTGCCAGCTCGCGGGGCGGGAGTCAGCCCCAGCATTTT. The chain recombines TRBV18 with TRBJ1-5; possibly TRBD1 for D (5 bases). The V and J ends lost 6 bases and 6 bases respectively, with 12 bases between them. The germline CDR1 and CDR2 sequences are KGHSH and LQKENI. This CDR3 is 13 amino acids long.

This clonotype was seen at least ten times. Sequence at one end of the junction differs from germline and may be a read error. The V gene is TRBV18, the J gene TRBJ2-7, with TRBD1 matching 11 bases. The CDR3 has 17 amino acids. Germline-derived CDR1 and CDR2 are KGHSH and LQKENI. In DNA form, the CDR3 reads TGTGCCAGCTTACCACATAAGGGACAGGGGGTGACTTACGAGCAGTACTTC. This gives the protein CASLPHKGQGVTYEQYF.

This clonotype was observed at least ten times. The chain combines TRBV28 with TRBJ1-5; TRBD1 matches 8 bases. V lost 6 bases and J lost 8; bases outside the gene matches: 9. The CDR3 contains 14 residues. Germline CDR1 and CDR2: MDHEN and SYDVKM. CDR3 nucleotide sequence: TGTGCCAGCAGCCTACCAGGGGGCGCAGAGCCCCAGCATTTT. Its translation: CASSLPGGAEPQHF.

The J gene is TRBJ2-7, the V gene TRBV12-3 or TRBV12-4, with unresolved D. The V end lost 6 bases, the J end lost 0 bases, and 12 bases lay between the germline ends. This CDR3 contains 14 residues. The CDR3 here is CASSASPSSYEQYF. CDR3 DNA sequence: TGTGCCAGCAGCGCGAGCCCGAGCTCCTACGAGCAGTACTTC.

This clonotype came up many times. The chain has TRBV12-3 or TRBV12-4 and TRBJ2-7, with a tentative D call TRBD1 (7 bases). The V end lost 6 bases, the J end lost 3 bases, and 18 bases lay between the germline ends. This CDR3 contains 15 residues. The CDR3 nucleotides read TGTGCCAGCAGAGACACCCAGGGGGAGGTCTACGAGCAGTACTTC. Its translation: CASRDTQGEVYEQYF.

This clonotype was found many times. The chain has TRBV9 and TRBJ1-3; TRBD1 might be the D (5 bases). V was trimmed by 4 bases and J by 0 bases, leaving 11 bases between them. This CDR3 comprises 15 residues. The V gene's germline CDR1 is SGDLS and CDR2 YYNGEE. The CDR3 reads CASSQMGLSGNTIYF. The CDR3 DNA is TGTGCCAGCAGCCAAATGGGGCTCTCTGGAAACACCATATATTTT.

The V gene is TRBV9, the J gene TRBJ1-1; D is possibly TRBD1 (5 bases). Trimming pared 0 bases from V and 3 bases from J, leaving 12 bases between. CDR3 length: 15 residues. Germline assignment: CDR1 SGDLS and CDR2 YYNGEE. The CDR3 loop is CASSVAPGRDTEAFF. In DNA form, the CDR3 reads TGTGCCAGCAGCGTAGCCCCAGGGAGGGACACTGAAGCTTTCTTT.

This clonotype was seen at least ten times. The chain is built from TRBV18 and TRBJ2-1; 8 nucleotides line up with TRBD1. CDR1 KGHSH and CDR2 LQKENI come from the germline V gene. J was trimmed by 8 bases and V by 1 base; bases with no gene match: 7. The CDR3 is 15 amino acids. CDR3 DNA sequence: TGTGCCAGCTCACCACGGACAGGGTCTCTACATGAGCAGTTCTTC. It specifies CASSPRTGSLHEQFF.

DNA of the CDR3: TGTGCCAGCAGCCACAGGGGGCGCGGAACAGATACGCAGTATTTT. As protein: CASSHRGRGTDTQYF. The chain uses TRBV6-1 and TRBJ2-3; 9 bases fit TRBD1. Germline assignment: CDR1 MNHNS and CDR2 SASEGT. J lost 3 bases, V lost 6 bases, and 7 bases had no gene match. The CDR3 spans 15 residues.

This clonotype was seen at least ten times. CDR3 protein: CSVYRGSGYTF. CDR3 DNA: TGCAGCGTCTACAGGGGTAGCGGCTACACCTTC. The chain is built from TRBV29-1 and TRBJ1-2; 7 nucleotides agree with TRBD1. The germline V gene encodes CDR1 SQVTM and CDR2 ANQGSEA. The CDR3 extends over 11 amino acids. Losses at the gene ends were 6 bases for V and 8 bases for J; bases not matched to a gene: 6.

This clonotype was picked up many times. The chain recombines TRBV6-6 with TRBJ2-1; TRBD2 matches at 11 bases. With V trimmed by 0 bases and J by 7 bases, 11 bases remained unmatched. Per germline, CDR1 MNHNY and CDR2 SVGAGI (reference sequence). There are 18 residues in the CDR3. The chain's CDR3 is CASSYSRFRRLAGNEQFF. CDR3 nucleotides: TGTGCCAGCAGTTACTCGAGGTTTCGGAGACTAGCGGGGAATGAGCAGTTCTTC.

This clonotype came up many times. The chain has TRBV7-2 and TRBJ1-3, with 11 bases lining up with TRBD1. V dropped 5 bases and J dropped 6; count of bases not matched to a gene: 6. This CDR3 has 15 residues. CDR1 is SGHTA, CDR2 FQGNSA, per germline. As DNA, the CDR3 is TGTGCCAGCAGCCCGCGGGACAGGGGGGCAAACACCATATATTTT. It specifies CASSPRDRGANTIYF.

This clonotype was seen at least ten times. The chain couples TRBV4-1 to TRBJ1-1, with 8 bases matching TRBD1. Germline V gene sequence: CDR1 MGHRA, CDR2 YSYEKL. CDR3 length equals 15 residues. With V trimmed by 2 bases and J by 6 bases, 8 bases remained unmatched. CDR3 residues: CASSQRDRKNSEAFF. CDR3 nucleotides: TGCGCCAGCAGCCAAAGGGACAGGAAAAATTCTGAAGCTTTCTTT.

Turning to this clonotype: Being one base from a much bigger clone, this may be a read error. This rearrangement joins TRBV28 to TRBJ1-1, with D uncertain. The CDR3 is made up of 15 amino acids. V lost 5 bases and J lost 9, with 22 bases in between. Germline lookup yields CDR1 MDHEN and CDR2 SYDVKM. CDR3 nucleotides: TGTGCCAGCAGTCCTCGGACTCTCGGGATGAGTAAAGCTTTCTTT. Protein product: CASSPRTLGMSKAFF.

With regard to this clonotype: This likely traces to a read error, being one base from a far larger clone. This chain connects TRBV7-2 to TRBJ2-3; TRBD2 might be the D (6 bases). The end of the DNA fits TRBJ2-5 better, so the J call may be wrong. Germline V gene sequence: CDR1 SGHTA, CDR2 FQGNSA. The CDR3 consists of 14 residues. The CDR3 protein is CASSLMGGRKTQYF. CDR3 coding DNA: TGTGCCAGCAGCTTAATGGGGGGTAGAAAGACCCAGTACTTC.

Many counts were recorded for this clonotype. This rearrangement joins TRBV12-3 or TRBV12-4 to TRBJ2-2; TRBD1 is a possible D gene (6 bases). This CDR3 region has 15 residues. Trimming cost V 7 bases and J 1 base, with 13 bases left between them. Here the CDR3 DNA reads TGTGCCAGCACCTGGGGGCAGGGGAACACCGGGGAGCTGTTTTTT. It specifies CASTWGQGNTGELFF.

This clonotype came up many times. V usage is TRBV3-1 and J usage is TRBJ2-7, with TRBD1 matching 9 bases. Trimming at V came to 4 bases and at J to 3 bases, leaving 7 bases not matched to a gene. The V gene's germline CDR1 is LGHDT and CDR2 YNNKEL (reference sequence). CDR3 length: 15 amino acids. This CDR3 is CASSPPGTGIYEQYF. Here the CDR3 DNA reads TGTGCCAGCAGCCCGCCCGGGACAGGGATCTACGAGCAGTACTTC.

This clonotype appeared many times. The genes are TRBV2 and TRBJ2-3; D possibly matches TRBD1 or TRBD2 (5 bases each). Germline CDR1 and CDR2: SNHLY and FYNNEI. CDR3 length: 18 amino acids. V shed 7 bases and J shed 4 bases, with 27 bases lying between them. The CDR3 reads CASNGDRSPSGWADTQYF. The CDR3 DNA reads TGTGCCAGCAATGGGGACCGTTCACCCTCTGGTTGGGCAGATACGCAGTATTTT.